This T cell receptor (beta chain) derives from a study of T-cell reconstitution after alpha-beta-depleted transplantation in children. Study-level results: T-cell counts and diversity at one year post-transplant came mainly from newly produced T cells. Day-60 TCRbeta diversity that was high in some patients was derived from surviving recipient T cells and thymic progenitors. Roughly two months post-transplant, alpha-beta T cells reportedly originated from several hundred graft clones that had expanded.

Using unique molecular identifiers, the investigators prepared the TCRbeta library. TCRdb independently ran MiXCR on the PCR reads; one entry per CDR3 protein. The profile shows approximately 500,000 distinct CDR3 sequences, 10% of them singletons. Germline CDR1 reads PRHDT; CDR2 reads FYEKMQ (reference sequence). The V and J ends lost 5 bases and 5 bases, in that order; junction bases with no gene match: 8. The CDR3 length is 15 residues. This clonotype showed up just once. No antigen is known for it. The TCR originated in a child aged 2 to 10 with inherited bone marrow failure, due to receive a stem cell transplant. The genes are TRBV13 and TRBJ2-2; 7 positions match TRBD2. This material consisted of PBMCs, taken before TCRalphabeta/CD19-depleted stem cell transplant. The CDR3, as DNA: TGTGCCAGCAGCCTCGGCGGGAGAGAAACCGGGGAGCTGTTTTTT. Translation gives CASSLGGRETGELFF.